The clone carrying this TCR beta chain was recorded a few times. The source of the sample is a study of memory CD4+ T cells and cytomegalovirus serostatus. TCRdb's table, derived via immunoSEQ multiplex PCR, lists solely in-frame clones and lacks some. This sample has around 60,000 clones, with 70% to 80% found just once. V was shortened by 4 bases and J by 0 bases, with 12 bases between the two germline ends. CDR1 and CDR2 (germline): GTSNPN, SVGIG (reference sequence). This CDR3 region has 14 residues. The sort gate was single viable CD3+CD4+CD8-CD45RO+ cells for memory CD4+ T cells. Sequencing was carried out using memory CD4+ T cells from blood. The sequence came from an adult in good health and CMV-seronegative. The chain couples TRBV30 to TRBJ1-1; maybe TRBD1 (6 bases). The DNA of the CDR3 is TGTGCCTGGACCCGAGGGGGGGTGAACACTGAAGCTTTCTTT. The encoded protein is CAWTRGGVNTEAFF.